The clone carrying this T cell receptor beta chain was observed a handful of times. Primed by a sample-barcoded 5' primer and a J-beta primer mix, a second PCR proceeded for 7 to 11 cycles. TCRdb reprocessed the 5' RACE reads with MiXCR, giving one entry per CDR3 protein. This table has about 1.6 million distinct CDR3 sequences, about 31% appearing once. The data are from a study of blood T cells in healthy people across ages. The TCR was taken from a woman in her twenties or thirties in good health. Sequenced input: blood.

CDR3 sequence reads: CASSHYRDQETQYF. As DNA, the CDR3 is TGTGCCAGCAGCCACTACAGGGACCAAGAGACCCAGTACTTC. The chain links TRBV7-9 to TRBJ2-5; the D gene is possibly TRBD1 (6 bases). This CDR3 has 14 residues. In germline, CDR1 is SEHNR, CDR2 FQNEAQ (reference sequence). The V end lost 5 bases, the J end lost 0 bases, and 10 bases lay between the germline ends.